Shown below are 2 T cell receptor beta chains from a single sample sequenced in a study of blood T cell repertoires in COVID-19. TCRdb's table, derived via immunoSEQ multiplex PCR, lists solely in-frame clones and lacks some. The sample shows some 530,000 clones, about 85% of them seen only once. The sample comprised PBMCs or T cells enriched from blood (not recorded which). The receptors were gathered from a woman aged 55-69 years who had recovered from COVID-19.

This chain uses TRBV11-2 with TRBJ2-5; 9 positions agree with TRBD1. V lost 5 bases, J lost 7 bases, and 11 bases stayed unmatched. Looked up from germline, CDR1 is SGHAT and CDR2 is FQNNGV. This CDR3 region has 15 residues. The CDR3 loop reads CASSDLQGAGWTQYF. The CDR3 coding sequence is TGTGCCAGCAGCGACCTACAGGGGGCGGGATGGACCCAGTACTTC.

The chain recombines TRBV6-6 with TRBJ2-7; TRBD1 agrees at 9 bases. The CDR3 consists of 15 residues. V dropped 2 bases and J dropped 5; count of bases not matched to a gene: 7. The germline V gene encodes CDR1 MNHNY and CDR2 SVGAGI (reference sequence). CDR3 in amino acids: CASSYPGTGLHEQYF. Here the CDR3 DNA reads TGTGCCAGCAGTTACCCCGGGACAGGGCTGCACGAGCAGTACTTC.